This T cell receptor beta chain stems from a study of vaccination effects on CD4 cells after COVID-19. Overall study results and limits: Relatively few convalescent patients took part in the study, which had no early post-infection timepoints.

As for this clone: What it binds is unknown.

The repertoire was sequenced with immunoSEQ multiplex PCR; TCRdb's copy has only in-frame clones and lacks some. The table has fewer than 55,000 clones, around 80% seen once; the top ten hold 3% to 4%. CDR1 is MNHEY, CDR2 SVGAGI, per germline. After removal of 6 bases from V and 8 bases from J, the junction contained 9 bases not matched to a gene. This CDR3 is 14 amino acids long. The culture ran for about 10 days, and then CD4+ T cells were isolated. Sometime from March through December 2020, the person acquired a SARS-CoV-2 infection that PCR confirmed. The participants, recipients of two vaccine doses, got either BNT162b2 or mRNA-1273. Days 3 and 7 were when half the medium was replaced with IL-2 medium.

The V call is TRBV6-5, the J call TRBJ1-4, with 7 bases fitting TRBD1. This TCR came from a human donor who had a prior SARS-CoV-2 infection. This specimen consisted of CD4+ T cells from PBMCs cultured without peptide, obtained after COVID-19 vaccination. Here the CDR3 DNA reads TGTGCCAGCAGCGCCGACAGGGTGGACGAAAAACTGTTTTTT. This gives the protein CASSADRVDEKLFF.